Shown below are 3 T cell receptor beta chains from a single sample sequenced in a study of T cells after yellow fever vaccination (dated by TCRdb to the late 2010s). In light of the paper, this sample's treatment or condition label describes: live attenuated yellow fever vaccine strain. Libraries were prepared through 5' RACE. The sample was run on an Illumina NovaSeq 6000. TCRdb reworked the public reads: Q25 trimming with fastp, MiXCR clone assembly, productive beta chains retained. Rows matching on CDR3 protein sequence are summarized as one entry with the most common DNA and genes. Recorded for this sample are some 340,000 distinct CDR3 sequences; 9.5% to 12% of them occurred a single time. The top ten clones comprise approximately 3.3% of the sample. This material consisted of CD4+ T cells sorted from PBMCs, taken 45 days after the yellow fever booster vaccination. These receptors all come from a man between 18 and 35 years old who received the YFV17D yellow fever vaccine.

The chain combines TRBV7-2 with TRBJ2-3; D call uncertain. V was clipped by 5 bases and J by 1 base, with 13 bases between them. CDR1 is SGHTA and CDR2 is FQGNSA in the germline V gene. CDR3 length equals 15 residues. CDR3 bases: TGTGCCAGCAGCATCCTGGCGCAGGGCACAGATACGCAGTATTTT. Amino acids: CASSILAQGTDTQYF. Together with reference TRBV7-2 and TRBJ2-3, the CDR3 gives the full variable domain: GAGVSQSPSNKVTEKGKDVELRCDPISGHTALYWYRQSLGQGLEFLIYFQGNSAPDKSGLPSDRFSAERTGGSVSTLTIQRTQQEDSAVYLCASSILAQGTDTQYFGPGTRLTVL.

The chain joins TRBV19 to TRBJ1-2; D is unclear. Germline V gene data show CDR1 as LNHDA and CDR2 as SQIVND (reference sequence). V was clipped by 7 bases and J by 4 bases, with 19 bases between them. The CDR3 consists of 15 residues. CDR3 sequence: CASKESGQRIYGYTF. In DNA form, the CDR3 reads TGTGCCAGTAAAGAGTCGGGTCAGCGAATCTATGGCTACACCTTC.

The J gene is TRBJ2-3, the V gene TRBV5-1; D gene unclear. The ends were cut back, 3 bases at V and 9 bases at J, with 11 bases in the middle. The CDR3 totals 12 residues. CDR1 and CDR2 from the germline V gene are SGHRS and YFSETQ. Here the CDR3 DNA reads TGCGCCAGCAGCTCCCCTCTAGGGACGCAGTATTTT. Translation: CASSSPLGTQYF.